The present entry profiles one T cell receptor beta chain with its context. The CDR3 runs to 13 residues. A UMI-labeled 5' RACE approach was the method that produced the TCR beta libraries. Reprocessing the 5' RACE reads, TCRdb reports a single entry for every CDR3 protein and omits DNA. The sample shows 11,000 or so distinct CDR3 sequences, and 14% sits with its ten largest clones. These data are taken from a study of human CD8 memory T cell subsets. Sequencing was done on a sample of CD8+ T cells from PBMCs. This clonotype was obtained from a human donor in good health. The chain joins TRBV12-3 or TRBV12-4 to TRBJ1-2; the TCRdb D gene call, TRBD1, has no DNA to confirm it. This CDR3 reads CASSSTGLGGYTF.